The 27 T cell receptor beta chains below come from one sample, sequenced in a study of CD8+ T cells in alopecia areata. Treatment meaning: oral pan-JAK inhibitor, 5-10 mg twice daily. Isolated RNA was reverse transcribed into cDNA used as the sequencing template. Produced via immunoSEQ multiplex PCR; TCRdb's table is partial and in-frame only. The sample includes roughly 190,000 clones, approximately 56% seen only once; the top ten take approximately 0.63%. The sequencing here drew on CD4+ T cells sorted from blood, taken at week 4, from a patient treated with tofacitinib. These receptors were obtained from a human donor with alopecia areata.

This chain joins TRBV30 and TRBJ2-7; the match to TRBD1 covers 9 bases. V dropped 4 bases and J dropped 5; count of bases not matched to a gene: 12. The CDR3 loop spans 15 amino acids. Germline values: CDR1 GTSNPN, CDR2 SVGIG (reference sequence). Written as DNA, the CDR3 is TGTGCCTGGACCGCCGGGACAGGGTTTTTCGACGAGCAGTACTTC. Its translation: CAWTAGTGFFDEQYF. Complete variable domain (other parts from reference TRBV30 and TRBJ2-7): SQTIHQWPATLVQPVGSPLSLECTVEGTSNPNLYWYRQAAGRGLQLLFYSVGIGQISSEVPQNLSASRPQDRQFILSSKKLLLSDSGFYLCAWTAGTGFFDEQYFGPGTRLTVT.

This clone was seen more than once but under ten times. This chain joins TRBV30 and TRBJ2-1; D perhaps matches TRBD2 (5 bases). CDR3 size: 11 residues. Germline V lookup: CDR1 GTSNPN, CDR2 SVGIG (reference sequence). Trimming removed 7 bases at V and 3 bases at J, with 7 bases between. In DNA form, the CDR3 reads TGTGCCTTTCGGGACTACAATGAGCAGTTCTTC. Protein sequence: CAFRDYNEQFF.

This chain joins TRBV2 and TRBJ1-2, with 9 bases lining up with TRBD1. In germline, CDR1 is SNHLY, CDR2 FYNNEI. Trimming removed 6 bases from V and 5 bases from J; junction bases left unmatched: 4. The CDR3 consists of 13 residues. CDR3 protein: CASRSGTGYGYTF. DNA for the CDR3: TGTGCCAGCAGGTCCGGGACAGGGTATGGCTACACCTTC.

The rearrangement links TRBV9 to TRBJ1-2; D call uncertain. The V end lost 6 bases, the J end lost 7 bases, and 16 bases lay between the germline ends. Germline CDR1 and CDR2: SGDLS and YYNGEE. This CDR3 has 13 residues. CDR3 sequence: CASTTTPSGGYTF. In DNA, the CDR3 is TGTGCCAGCACTACAACCCCTTCCGGTGGCTACACCTTC.

The rearrangement links TRBV6-6 to TRBJ1-2, with 8 bases that match TRBD1. Looked up from germline, CDR1 is MNHNY and CDR2 is SVGAGI (reference sequence). The CDR3 contains 16 residues. The trim removed 6 bases at V and 4 bases at J, leaving 13 bases unmatched. The CDR3 spells CASRPSRQGTSYGYTF. DNA of the CDR3: TGTGCCAGCAGACCCAGCCGACAGGGGACGAGCTATGGCTACACCTTC.

The rearrangement links TRBV30 to TRBJ1-2, with a weak D call TRBD1 (6 bases). CDR1 is GTSNPN, CDR2 SVGIG, per germline (reference sequence). The CDR3 is made up of 11 amino acids. The ends were cut back, 5 bases at V and 6 bases at J, with 10 bases in the middle. The CDR3 sequence: CAWSQGNGYTF. In nucleotides, the CDR3 is TGTGCCTGGTCGCAGGGGAATGGCTACACCTTC.

The chain carries TRBV30 and TRBJ2-3, with 11 nucleotides matching TRBD1. The CDR3 is made up of 16 amino acids. Germline loops: CDR1 GTSNPN, CDR2 SVGIG (reference sequence). The junction had 12 bases not matched to a gene; V was cut back by 4 bases and J by 6 bases. CDR3 DNA sequence: TGTGCCTGGATGGGGACAGGGGGGACCCTTTATGATACGCAGTATTTT. Protein product: CAWMGTGGTLYDTQYF.

As to this clone: Other DNA sequences of this sample code for an identical CDR3. The chain couples TRBV27 to TRBJ2-5, with no clear D. Germline assignment: CDR1 MNHEY and CDR2 SMNVEV (reference sequence). V was pared by 4 bases and J by 3 bases, with 3 bases between. The CDR3 covers 11 residues. The CDR3 region is CASSSEETQYF. CDR3 in DNA: TGTGCCAGCAGTTCGGAAGAGACCCAGTACTTC.

This rearrangement joins TRBV2 to TRBJ2-5, with a weak D call TRBD2 (5 bases). Germline CDR1 reads SNHLY; CDR2 reads FYNNEI. Trimming took 4 bases from V and 4 from J, leaving 10 bases between them. The CDR3 length is 13 residues. The CDR3 here is CASSVGGGETQYF. The CDR3 coding sequence is TGTGCCAGCAGTGTCGGAGGAGGAGAGACCCAGTACTTC.

V gene TRBV29-1 combines with J gene TRBJ1-1; D gene ambiguous. V was cut by 4 bases and J by 1 base, with 7 bases left in between. There are 12 residues in the CDR3. Germline V gives CDR1 SQVTM, CDR2 ANQGSEA. The CDR3 nucleotides read TGCAGCGTTGGACGGCAGAACACTGAAGCTTTCTTT. This codes for CSVGRQNTEAFF.

The chain carries TRBV29-1 and TRBJ1-2; TRBD1 matches at 10 bases. The V gene end was trimmed by 1 base and the J gene end by 7 bases; junction bases not matched to a gene: 6. The germline V gene has CDR1 SQVTM and CDR2 ANQGSEA. This CDR3 contains 14 residues. The CDR3 here is CSVEVLGQGFGYTF. In nucleotides, the CDR3 is TGCAGCGTTGAAGTCCTGGGACAGGGGTTTGGCTACACCTTC.

This chain connects TRBV11-2 to TRBJ2-7, with D possibly matching TRBD1 (5 bases). Germline-derived CDR1 and CDR2 are SGHAT and FQNNGV. Trimming stripped 4 bases from V and 5 bases from J, with 12 bases between. This CDR3 comprises 13 residues. The CDR3 DNA follows: TGTGCCAGCAGCTCATCGACAGTTAACGAGCAGTACTTC. Residues: CASSSSTVNEQYF.

The genes are TRBV19 and TRBJ1-5; D remains unclear. Germline CDR1 LNHDA, CDR2 SQIVND (reference sequence). V dropped 5 bases and J dropped 3 bases, with 11 bases sitting between them. This CDR3 comprises 14 residues. The CDR3 DNA reads as TGTGCCAGTAGTCCAAGGACCCTCAATCAGCCCCAGCATTTT. Its protein is CASSPRTLNQPQHF.

This clone has only a few counts. The chain couples TRBV7-6 to TRBJ2-1; 13 nucleotides agree with TRBD2. CDR1 is SGHVS, CDR2 FNYEAQ, per germline. V lost 3 bases, J lost 6 bases, and 5 bases stayed unmatched. This CDR3 comprises 16 residues. CDR3 nucleotide sequence: TGTGCCAGCAGCTTCTCCACTAGCGGGAGGGCCAATGAGCAGTTCTTC. Protein product: CASSFSTSGRANEQFF.

The table lists this clone with a few counts. The genes are TRBV29-1 and TRBJ2-7, with no clear D. This CDR3 region has 13 residues. V was pared by 4 bases and J by 3 bases, with 13 bases between. CDR1 is SQVTM, CDR2 ANQGSEA, per germline. The CDR3 nucleotides read TGCAGCGTTGGTCAGAGGATGAACTACGAGCAGTACTTC. Amino acids: CSVGQRMNYEQYF.

This clone was seen only a few times. This chain joins TRBV18 and TRBJ1-4, with D uncertain. Germline V lookup: CDR1 KGHSH, CDR2 LQKENI. Trimming pared 0 bases from V and 5 bases from J, leaving 10 bases between. The CDR3 contains 15 residues. DNA for the CDR3: TGTGCCAGCTCACCACCTACTCAGCAAAATGAAAAACTGTTTTTT. Translation gives CASSPPTQQNEKLFF. Filled out from reference TRBV18 and TRBJ1-4, the complete variable domain reads NAGVMQNPRHLVRRRGQEARLRCSPMKGHSHVYWYRQLPEEGLKFMVYLQKENIIDESGMPKERFSAEFPKEGPSILRIQQVVRGDSAAYFCASSPPTQQNEKLFFGSGTQLSVL.

V and J are TRBV7-2 and TRBJ2-7; D is undetermined. V shed 2 bases and J shed 0 bases, with 14 bases lying between them. Germline CDR1 is SGHTA and CDR2 is FQGNSA. The CDR3 runs 16 residues. The chain's CDR3 is CASSLRSGGSSYEQYF. Written as DNA, the CDR3 is TGTGCCAGCAGCTTAAGATCTGGCGGAAGCTCCTACGAGCAGTACTTC.

The rearrangement uses TRBV10-3 and TRBJ1-2; 8 nucleotides agree with TRBD1. V lost 10 bases, J lost 7 bases, and 14 bases stayed unmatched. The CDR3 consists of 14 residues. Germline CDR1 and CDR2: ENHRY and SYGVKD. The CDR3 loop is CASTRTGMTGGYTF. CDR3 coding DNA: TGTGCCAGCACCCGGACAGGGATGACCGGTGGCTACACCTTC.

The chain employs TRBV4-3 and TRBJ2-7; TRBD2 might be the D (5 bases). V was cut by 3 bases and J by 0 bases, with 12 bases left in between. The CDR3 covers 15 residues. Germline V CDR1 and CDR2: LGHNA, YSLEER. The CDR3 sequence is CASSQASGISYEQYF. The CDR3 DNA reads TGCGCCAGCAGCCAGGCGTCCGGGATCTCCTACGAGCAGTACTTC.

This clone came up a few times. Different DNA sequences within this sample yield the same CDR3. The J gene is TRBJ1-2, the V gene TRBV30, with TRBD1 matching 7 bases. Germline-derived CDR1 and CDR2 are GTSNPN and SVGIG (reference sequence). The CDR3 consists of 12 residues. J lost 2 bases, V lost 4 bases, and 1 base had no gene match. The CDR3 bases are TGTGCCTGGACGACAGGGAACTATGGCTACACCTTC. It yields the protein CAWTTGNYGYTF.

The rearrangement uses TRBV18 and TRBJ1-2, with a tentative D call TRBD1 (5 bases). Germline CDR1 and CDR2: KGHSH and LQKENI. The V and J ends lost 3 bases and 2 bases respectively, with 10 bases between them. The CDR3 has 14 residues. The CDR3 nucleotides read TGTGCCAGCTCACCCGGAACAGGAAACTATGGCTACACCTTC. Protein sequence: CASSPGTGNYGYTF.

The V gene is TRBV6-1, the J gene TRBJ2-3; the match to TRBD2 covers 10 bases. The CDR3 runs 17 residues. V shed 2 bases and J 4 bases; nucleotides not matched to a gene: 9. From germline, CDR1 is MNHNS and CDR2 SASEGT. The CDR3 sequence is CASSERGASGSPDTQYF. DNA for the CDR3: TGTGCCAGCAGTGAAAGGGGCGCTAGCGGGAGTCCAGATACGCAGTATTTT.

The rearrangement links TRBV29-1 to TRBJ2-1; a possible D gene is TRBD2 (5 bases). CDR1 and CDR2 from the germline V gene are SQVTM and ANQGSEA. V was pared by 1 base and J by 9 bases, with 13 bases between. The CDR3 length is 13 residues. For the CDR3, the DNA is TGCAGCGTTGAAGCCCACGAGGGCGGTGAGCAGTTCTTC. Its translation: CSVEAHEGGEQFF.

The chain is built from TRBV29-1 and TRBJ2-1; D is undetermined. Per germline, CDR1 SQVTM and CDR2 ANQGSEA. There are 9 residues in the CDR3. Trimming stripped 5 bases from V and 9 bases from J, with 5 bases between. CDR3 protein: CSVSGEQFF. In DNA, the CDR3 is TGCAGCGTTTCTGGTGAGCAGTTCTTC.

This clone was counted between two and nine times. The V and J genes are TRBV29-1 and TRBJ2-2, with TRBD2 identical over 12 bases. After removal of 4 bases from V and 0 bases from J, the junction contained 6 bases not matched to a gene. Germline-derived CDR1 and CDR2 are SQVTM and ANQGSEA. The CDR3 extends over 17 amino acids. The CDR3 sequence: CSVGGASGRANTGELFF. The DNA for the CDR3 is TGCAGCGTTGGTGGGGCTAGCGGGAGGGCGAACACCGGGGAGCTGTTTTTT.

The chain is built from TRBV29-1 and TRBJ2-3; 9 nucleotides line up with TRBD2. The CDR3 sequence is 13 residues long. The V gene end was trimmed by 3 bases and the J gene end by 4 bases; junction bases not matched to a gene: 2. Germline V lookup: CDR1 SQVTM, CDR2 ANQGSEA. CDR3: CSVEIAGADTQYF. The CDR3 nucleotides are TGCAGCGTTGAGATAGCGGGAGCAGATACGCAGTATTTT.

As DNA, the CDR3 is TGTGCCAGCAGTCGAGGCTCCGGGGCCAACGTCCTGACTTTC. Translating it yields CASSRGSGANVLTF. The chain carries TRBV6-1 and TRBJ2-6; no clear D. With 5 bases removed from V and 4 bases from J, the gap between germline ends came to 9 bases. CDR3 size: 14 residues. Per the germline V gene, CDR1 is MNHNS and CDR2 is SASEGT.